This TCR beta chain stems from a study of shared clonotypes between healthy human individuals. Study at large: For every donor, three CD4 naive, three CD4 memory, two CD8 naive and one CD8 memory plates were used.

This clone was detected only a few times. Its antigen is currently unknown. Naivety among CD8 cells was defined by CD45RO negativity and positive CCR7 selection, thereby excluding terminally differentiated effector memory CD45RA+ cells. Recent acute infections and vaccinations were absent in the healthy HIV-negative adult donors. Trimming removed 3 bases from V and 9 bases from J, with 11 bases in between. Germline V gene data show CDR1 as MGHRA and CDR2 as YSYEKL. CDR3 size: 12 residues. Notes on the study in general: Clonotype sharing among donors was thought likely to change with sequencing depth.

When replicate PCRs were run on sorted subsets, they used approximately 210 ng DNA, about 30,000 T cell genomes. TCRdb's copy holds only in-frame clones and misses some; the assay was immunoSEQ multiplex PCR. The sample holds about 2,100,000 clones, under 95% seen once. This TCR was sampled from a man younger than 30 in good health. Some clones in this sample may be carry-over from other donors' samples. The source material was naive CD8+ T cells from PBMCs. The rearrangement joins TRBV4-1 to TRBJ1-1; D gene uncertain. CDR3 amino acids: CASSHQSDQAFF. The CDR3 region has the DNA TGCGCCAGCAGCCACCAGTCCGACCAAGCTTTCTTT.